A single TCR beta chain is shown here with its context. Its antigen remains undetermined. Base qualities are not at hand, and no much larger clone is one base apart. These data originate in a study of technical replicates of blood from a handful of donors (dated by TCRdb to 2016 to 2017). Preparation of the library involved the immunoSEQ multiplex PCR assay. TCRdb re-hosts the immuneACCESS table, in-frame sequences only. Its copies lack some clones; in the studies checked, an unresolved V gene accounts for under half of them, and the cause for the rest is not known. The sample contains 79,000 or so clones, about 96% of them found a single time. The top ten hold roughly 0.35% of the sample. CDR1 and CDR2 (MDHEN, SYDVKM) derive from the germline V gene. The CDR3 sequence holds 14 residues, the cysteine and phenylalanine included. Only the CDR3 DNA stays, 42 bases, in frame from base 1. V is pruned by 3 bases and J by 6 bases, leaving 7 bases of the junction without a gene match.

This TCR was sampled from a human donor in good health. The sample taken for sequencing was T cells isolated from PBMCs. The chain joins TRBV28 to TRBJ2-7; TRBD1 agrees with 8 junctional bases. The CDR3 is CASSFIGQGLEQYF. The DNA reads TGTGCCAGCAGTTTCATCGGACAGGGCCTCGAGCAGTACTTC.